The subject of this entry is one T cell receptor (beta chain). Its antigen is not known. CDR3 size: 17 residues. V dropped 1 base and J dropped 4; count of bases not matched to a gene: 9. CDR1 is MNHEY, CDR2 SVGAGI, per germline. This entry is derived from a study of T cells in Graves' hyperthyroidism and ophthalmopathy. Study-wide points: Prediction of ophthalmopathy progression came a median around 7.1 months pre-onset.

A lack of ophthalmopathy progression within 18 months defined stable Graves' hyperthyroidism. Hyperthyroidism patients were newly diagnosed, had disease duration under 2 months, and were aged 18 to 65 years. Exclusion followed for patients with uncontrolled infection, other autoimmune disease, pregnancy or lactation. Amplified TCR beta CDR3 regions derived from RNA transcripts. Researchers ran a first-round RT-PCR on the TCR CDR3 using the HTBI primer set. TCRdb redid the calling of the multiplex PCR reads with MiXCR, one entry per CDR3 protein. The table includes around 400,000 distinct CDR3 sequences, around 25% detected once.

The rearrangement links TRBV6-5 to TRBJ2-3; 9 bases line up with TRBD2. The TCR was taken from a man in his fifties with Graves' hyperthyroidism. Sequenced input: blood. The CDR3 bases are TGTGCCAGCAGTTACTTGGAAGGTAGCGGGAGCGCAGATACGCAGTATTTT. Its translation is CASSYLEGSGSADTQYF.